The present T cell receptor (beta chain) was sequenced within a study of OX40 agonist ivuxolimab in advanced cancers. Study context: An agonistic human IgG2 monoclonal antibody against OX40 (CD134) was given. The study's findings and limits: The study found among the lowest clonal expansion in partial responders at 0.1-3.0 mg/kg. Expanded clones were, on average, more numerous among CD8+ T cells than CD4+. Blood T cells, both CD4+ and CD8+, expanded clonally by week 6 at 0.1 to 3.0 mg/kg.

A note on this clone: The antigen is unknown.

V was pared by 1 base and J by 3 bases, with 8 bases of the junction left unmatched. The length of the CDR3 is 18 residues. Germline V gene data show CDR1 as SGHVS and CDR2 as FNYEAQ. Assay used: immunoSEQ multiplex PCR; TCRdb lists only in-frame clones, some missing. The sample yields under 80,000 clones, roughly 90% seen once. The starting material was CD4+ or CD8+ T cells sorted from blood, obtained in a trial of the OX40 agonist ivuxolimab. This clonotype originated in an adult with an advanced solid tumor such as melanoma, head and neck, liver or kidney cancer. The chain carries TRBV7-6 and TRBJ1-4; TRBD1 matches 10 bases. In nucleotides, the CDR3 is TGTGCCAGCAGCTTAGGACGACAGGGGGCCCGTCCTAATGAAAAACTGTTTTTT. It yields the protein CASSLGRQGARPNEKLFF.